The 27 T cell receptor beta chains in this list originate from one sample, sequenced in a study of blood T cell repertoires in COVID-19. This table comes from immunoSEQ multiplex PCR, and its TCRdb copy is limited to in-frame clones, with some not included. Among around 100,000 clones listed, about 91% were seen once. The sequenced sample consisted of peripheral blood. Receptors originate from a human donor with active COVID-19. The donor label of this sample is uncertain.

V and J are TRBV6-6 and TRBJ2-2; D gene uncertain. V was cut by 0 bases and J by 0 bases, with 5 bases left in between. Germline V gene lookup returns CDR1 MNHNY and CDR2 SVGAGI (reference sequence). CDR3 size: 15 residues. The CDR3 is CASSYSTSNTGELFF. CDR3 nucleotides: TGTGCCAGCAGTTACTCGACTTCGAACACCGGGGAGCTGTTTTTT.

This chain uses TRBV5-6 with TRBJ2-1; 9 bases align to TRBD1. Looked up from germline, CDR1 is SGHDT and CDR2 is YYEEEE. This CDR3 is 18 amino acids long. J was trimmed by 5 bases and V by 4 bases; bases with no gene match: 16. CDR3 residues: CASSRQPRDRVTHNEQFF. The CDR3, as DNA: TGTGCCAGCAGCCGCCAACCCAGGGACAGGGTGACCCACAATGAGCAGTTCTTC.

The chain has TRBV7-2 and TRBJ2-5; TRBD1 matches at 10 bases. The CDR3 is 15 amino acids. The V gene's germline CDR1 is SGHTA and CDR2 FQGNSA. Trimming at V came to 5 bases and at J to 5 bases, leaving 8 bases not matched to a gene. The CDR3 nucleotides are TGTGCCAGCAGCACAGGGGACAGGGGTCCGGAGACCCAGTACTTC. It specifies CASSTGDRGPETQYF.

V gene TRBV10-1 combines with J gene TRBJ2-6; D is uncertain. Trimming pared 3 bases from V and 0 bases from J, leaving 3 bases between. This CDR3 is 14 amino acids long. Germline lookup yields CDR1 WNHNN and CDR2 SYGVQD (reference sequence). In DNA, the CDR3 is TGCGCCAGCAGTGACGGCTCTGGGGCCAACGTCCTGACTTTC. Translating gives CASSDGSGANVLTF.

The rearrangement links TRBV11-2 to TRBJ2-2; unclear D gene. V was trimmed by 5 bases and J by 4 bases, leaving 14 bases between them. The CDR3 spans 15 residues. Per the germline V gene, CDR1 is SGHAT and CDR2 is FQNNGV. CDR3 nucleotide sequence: TGTGCCAGCAGCCAAACCTTGTCGGGCACCGGGGAGCTGTTTTTT. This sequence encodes CASSQTLSGTGELFF.

CDR3 loop: CASSPHPLAGGLETQYF. CDR3 in DNA: TGTGCCAGCAGCCCTCACCCCCTAGCGGGGGGGCTGGAGACCCAGTACTTC. The V and J genes are TRBV4-2 and TRBJ2-5; 12 bases match TRBD2. From germline, CDR1 is LGHNA and CDR2 YNFKEQ. J was trimmed by 5 bases and V by 4 bases; bases with no gene match: 11. CDR3 length: 17 residues.

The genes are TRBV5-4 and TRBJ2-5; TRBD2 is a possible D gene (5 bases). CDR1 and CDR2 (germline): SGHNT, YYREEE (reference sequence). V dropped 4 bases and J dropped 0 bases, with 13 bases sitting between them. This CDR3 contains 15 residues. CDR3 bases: TGTGCCAGCAGCCCCACGGGAATCGACCAAGAGACCCAGTACTTC. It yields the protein CASSPTGIDQETQYF.

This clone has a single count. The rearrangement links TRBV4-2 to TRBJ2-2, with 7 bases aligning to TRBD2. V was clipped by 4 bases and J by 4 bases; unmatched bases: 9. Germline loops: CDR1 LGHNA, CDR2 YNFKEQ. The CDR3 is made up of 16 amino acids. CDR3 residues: CASSPLSGAGTGELFF. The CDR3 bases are TGTGCCAGCAGCCCCCTAAGCGGGGCGGGCACCGGGGAGCTGTTTTTT.

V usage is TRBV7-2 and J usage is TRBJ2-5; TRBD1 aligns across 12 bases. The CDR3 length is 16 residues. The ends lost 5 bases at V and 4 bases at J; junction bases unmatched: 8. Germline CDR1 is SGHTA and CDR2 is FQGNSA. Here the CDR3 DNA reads TGTGCCAGCAGCCCGCTAGGGACAGGGGGCCGAGAGACCCAGTACTTC. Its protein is CASSPLGTGGRETQYF.

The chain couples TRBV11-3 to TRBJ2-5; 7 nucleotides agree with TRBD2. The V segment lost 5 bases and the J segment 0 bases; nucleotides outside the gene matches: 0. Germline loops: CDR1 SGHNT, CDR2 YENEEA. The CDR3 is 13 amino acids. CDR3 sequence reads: CASSRGDQETQYF. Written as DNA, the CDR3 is TGTGCCAGCAGCCGGGGGGACCAAGAGACCCAGTACTTC.

CDR3 residues: CASSQDHDRGNEQFF. CDR3 nucleotide sequence: TGCGCCAGCAGCCAAGATCATGACAGGGGTAATGAGCAGTTCTTC. The chain combines TRBV4-1 with TRBJ2-1; 8 bases align to TRBD1. J gave up 7 bases and V 0 bases, and 5 bases lay outside the gene matches. CDR3 size: 15 residues. Germline lookup yields CDR1 MGHRA and CDR2 YSYEKL.

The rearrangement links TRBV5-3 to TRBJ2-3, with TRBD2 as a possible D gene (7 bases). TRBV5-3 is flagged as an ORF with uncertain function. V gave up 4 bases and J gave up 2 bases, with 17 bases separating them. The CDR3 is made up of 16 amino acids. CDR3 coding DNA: TGTGCCAGAAGCCGTGGAGGGCGGGGGCTCACAGATACGCAGTATTTT. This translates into CARSRGGRGLTDTQYF.

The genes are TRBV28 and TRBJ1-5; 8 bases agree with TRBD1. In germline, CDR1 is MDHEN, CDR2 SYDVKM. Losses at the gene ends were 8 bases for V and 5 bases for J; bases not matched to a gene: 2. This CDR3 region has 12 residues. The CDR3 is CASSGGDQPQHF. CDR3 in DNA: TGTGCCAGCTCAGGGGGCGATCAGCCCCAGCATTTT.

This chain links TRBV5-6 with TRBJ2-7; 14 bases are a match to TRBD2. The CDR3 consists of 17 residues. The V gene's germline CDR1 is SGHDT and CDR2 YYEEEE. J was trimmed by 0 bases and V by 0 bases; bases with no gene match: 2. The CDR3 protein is CASSLGLAGGSSYEQYF. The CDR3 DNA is TGTGCCAGCAGCTTGGGACTAGCGGGGGGGAGCTCCTACGAGCAGTACTTC.

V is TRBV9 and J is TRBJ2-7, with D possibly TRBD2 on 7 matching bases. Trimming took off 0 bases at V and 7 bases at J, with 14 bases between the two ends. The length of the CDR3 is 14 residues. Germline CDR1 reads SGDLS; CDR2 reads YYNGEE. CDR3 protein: CASSVAGGRGEQYF. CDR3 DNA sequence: TGTGCCAGCAGCGTAGCTGGGGGGCGGGGGGAGCAGTACTTC.

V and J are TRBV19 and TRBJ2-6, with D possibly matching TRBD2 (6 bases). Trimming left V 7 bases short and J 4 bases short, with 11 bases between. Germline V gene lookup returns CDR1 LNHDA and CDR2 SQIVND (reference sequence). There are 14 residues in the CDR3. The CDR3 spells CASTDREGANVLTF. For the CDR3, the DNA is TGTGCCAGTACCGATCGGGAGGGGGCCAACGTCCTGACTTTC. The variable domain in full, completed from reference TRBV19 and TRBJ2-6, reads DGGITQSPKYLFRKEGQNVTLSCEQNLNHDAMYWYRQDPGQGLRLIYYSQIVNDFQKGDIAEGYSVSREKKESFPLTVTSAQKNPTAFYLCASTDREGANVLTFGAGSRLTVL.

CDR3 sequence reads: CSVEGQHIYEQYF. The CDR3 DNA reads TGCAGCGTTGAGGGACAGCACATCTACGAGCAGTACTTC. The chain joins TRBV29-1 to TRBJ2-7, with 7 bases that match TRBD1. With V trimmed by 3 bases and J by 3 bases, 5 bases remained unmatched. Germline CDR1 SQVTM, CDR2 ANQGSEA. The CDR3 consists of 13 residues.

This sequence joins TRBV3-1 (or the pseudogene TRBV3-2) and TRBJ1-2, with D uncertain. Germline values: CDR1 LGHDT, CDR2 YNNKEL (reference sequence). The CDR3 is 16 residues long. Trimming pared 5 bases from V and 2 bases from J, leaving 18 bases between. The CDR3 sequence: CASSTRDSTKNYGYTF. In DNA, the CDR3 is TGTGCCAGCAGCACCCGGGATTCCACTAAGAACTATGGCTACACCTTC.

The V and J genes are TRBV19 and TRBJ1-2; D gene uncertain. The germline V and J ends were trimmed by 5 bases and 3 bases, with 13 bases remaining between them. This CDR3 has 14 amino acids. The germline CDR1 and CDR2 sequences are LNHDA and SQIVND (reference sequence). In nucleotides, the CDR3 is TGTGCCAGTAGTGGGCACCAATCGGACTATGGCTACACCTTC. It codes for CASSGHQSDYGYTF.

Written as DNA, the CDR3 is TGTGCCAGCAGCCCCGGGACAGGGGGCTGGCAAGAGACCCAGTACTTC. Amino acid sequence: CASSPGTGGWQETQYF. This sequence joins TRBV11-1 and TRBJ2-5; 12 positions agree with TRBD1. The trim removed 5 bases at V and 2 bases at J, leaving 6 bases unmatched. The CDR3 runs 16 residues. Germline CDR1 and CDR2: SGHAT and FQDESV (reference sequence).

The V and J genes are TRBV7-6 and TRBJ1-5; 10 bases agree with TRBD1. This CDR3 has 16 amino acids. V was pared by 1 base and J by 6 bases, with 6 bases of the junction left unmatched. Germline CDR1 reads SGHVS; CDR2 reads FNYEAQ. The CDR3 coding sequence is TGTGCCAGCAGCTTAGGTGAGACAGGGGGCGTTCAGCCCCAGCATTTT. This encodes CASSLGETGGVQPQHF.

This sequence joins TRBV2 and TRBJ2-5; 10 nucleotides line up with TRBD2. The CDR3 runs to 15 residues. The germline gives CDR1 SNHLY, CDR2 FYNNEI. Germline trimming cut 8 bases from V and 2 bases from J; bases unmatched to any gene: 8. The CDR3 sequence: CASYPLAGVQETQYF. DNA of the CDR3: TGTGCCAGCTATCCCCTAGCGGGGGTTCAAGAGACCCAGTACTTC.

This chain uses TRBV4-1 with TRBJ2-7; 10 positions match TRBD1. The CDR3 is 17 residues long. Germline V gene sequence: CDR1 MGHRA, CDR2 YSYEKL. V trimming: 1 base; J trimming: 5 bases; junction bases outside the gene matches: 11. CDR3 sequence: CASSQVSIGQGGNEQYF. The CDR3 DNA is TGCGCCAGCAGCCAAGTTTCGATAGGACAGGGGGGGAACGAGCAGTACTTC.

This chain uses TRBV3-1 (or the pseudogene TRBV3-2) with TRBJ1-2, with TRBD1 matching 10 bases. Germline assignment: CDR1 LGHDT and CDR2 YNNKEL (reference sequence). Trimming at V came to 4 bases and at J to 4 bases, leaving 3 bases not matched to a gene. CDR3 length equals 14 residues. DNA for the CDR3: TGTGCCAGCAGCCCCGGACAGGGGGGCTATGGCTACACCTTC. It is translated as CASSPGQGGYGYTF.

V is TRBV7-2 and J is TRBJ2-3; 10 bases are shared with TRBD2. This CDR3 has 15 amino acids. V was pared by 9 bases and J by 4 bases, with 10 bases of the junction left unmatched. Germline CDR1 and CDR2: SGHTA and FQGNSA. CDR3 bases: TGTGCCAGTCGGGCCCAGCGGGGGGGCCCAGATACGCAGTATTTT. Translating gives CASRAQRGGPDTQYF.

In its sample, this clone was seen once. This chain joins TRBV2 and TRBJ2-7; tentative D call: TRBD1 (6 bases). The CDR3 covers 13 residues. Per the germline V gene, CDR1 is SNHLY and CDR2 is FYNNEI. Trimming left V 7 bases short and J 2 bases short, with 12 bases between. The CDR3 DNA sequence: TGTGCCAGCATGAGGGACAAGACCTACGAGCAGTACTTC. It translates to CASMRDKTYEQYF.

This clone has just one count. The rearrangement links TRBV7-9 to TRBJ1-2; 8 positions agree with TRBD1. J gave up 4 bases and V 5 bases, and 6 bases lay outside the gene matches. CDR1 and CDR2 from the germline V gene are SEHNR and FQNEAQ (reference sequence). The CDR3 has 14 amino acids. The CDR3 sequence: CASSPPGQAYGYTF. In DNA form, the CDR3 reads TGTGCCAGCAGCCCCCCGGGACAGGCCTATGGCTACACCTTC.